These 2 T cell receptor beta chains originate from one sample sequenced in a study of post-analysis software for immune sequencing data. Their antigen targets remain unknown. Broader study findings: The five TRBV segments detected at higher frequency in patients than in controls included TRBV5-6, TRBV5-1 and TRBV20-1.

The authors incorporated unique molecular identifiers into the TCR beta cDNA libraries. Each CDR3 protein gets one entry after TCRdb re-called the PCR reads with MiXCR. The repertoire has 750,000 to 950,000 distinct CDR3 sequences, approximately 57% of them found once; the top ten carry around 4.5%. Specimen: blood. These receptors were taken from a girl aged 5-17 years with multiple sclerosis.

The chain is built from TRBV24-1 and TRBJ2-1, with 7 bases lining up with TRBD2. Germline-derived CDR1 and CDR2 are KGHDR and SFDVKD. The ends lost 4 bases at V and 7 bases at J; junction bases unmatched: 9. CDR3 length: 15 residues. The CDR3 protein is CATSDGMTSRNEQFF. The CDR3 region has the DNA TGTGCCACCAGTGACGGGATGACTAGCCGGAATGAGCAGTTCTTC.

This clonotype appeared a few times. The chain has TRBV9 and TRBJ1-2; D not certain. Trimming left V 5 bases short and J 8 bases short, with 10 bases between. Germline CDR1 and CDR2: SGDLS and YYNGEE. The CDR3 consists of 11 residues. CDR3 protein: CASRKGGGYTF. Here the CDR3 DNA reads TGTGCCAGCAGAAAGGGAGGCGGCTACACCTTC.